The clone carrying this T cell receptor (beta chain) has just a few counts. Antigen unknown. The data are from a study of immune heterogeneity within non-small cell lung tumors. Overall study findings and caveats: Identical dominant CDR3 beta clonotypes recurred across tumor sites within a patient, alongside site-unique high-frequency clones. High-frequency T-cell receptor beta clonotypes were largely distinct between individual patients.

Amplifying TCR beta CDR3 involved multiplex PCR carried out with 32 V and 13 J primers. A single record per CDR3 protein comes from TCRdb applying MiXCR to the multiplex PCR reads. The top ten hold 9% to 15% of the sample, which has about 1,900 distinct CDR3 sequences, roughly 50% seen once. Template input, which was bulk tumor genomic DNA, totaled roughly 590 ng per sample. Far-apart biopsies, several per primary tumor, were taken during surgery. Each patient presented with untreated, newly diagnosed non-small cell lung cancer and received curative surgery. The sample taken for sequencing was lung tumor tissue. The clonotype originates from a man between 65 and 85 years old with non-small cell lung cancer.

CDR3 in DNA: TGTGCCAGCAGTTACCGTGGGGCAGGGGGTAGTATGAACACTGAAGCTTTCTTT. Protein product: CASSYRGAGGSMNTEAFF. V gene TRBV11-3 combines with J gene TRBJ1-1; TRBD1 matches at 7 bases. The CDR3 loop spans 18 amino acids. With V trimmed by 6 bases and J by 0 bases, 16 bases remained unmatched. Per germline, CDR1 SGHNT and CDR2 YENEEA.